A selection of T cell receptor beta chains follows, all from one sample in a study of CD8 T cells in ankylosing spondylitis. TCRdb reprocessed the 5' RACE reads via MiXCR and lists one record per CDR3 protein. The sample has about 140,000 distinct CDR3 sequences, just under 7.5% seen once. The source material was blood, either unsorted or a sorted T cell fraction (not recorded which). These receptors all come from a female donor with ankylosing spondylitis or in good health (not recorded which). Each CDR3 is given with its conserved first and last residue. The order of the fields is J gene, V gene, clone size, D gene, CDR3 protein, CDR3 DNA. D genes are given only for firm matches. Only part of the rows carry a size: once, few, many, or a class if the clone is expanded.

>TRBJ1-1|TRBV20-1|many|.
CSALANTEAFF
TGCAGTGCCCTTGCAAACACTGAAGCTTTCTTT
>TRBJ1-3|TRBV12-3/TRBV12-4|many|.
CASSTFSGNTIYF
TGTGCCAGCAGTACATTCTCTGGAAACACCATATATTTT
>TRBJ2-3|TRBV7-2|few|TRBD2
CASSFPTSGGITDTQYF
TGTGCCAGCAGCTTCCCGACTAGCGGGGGGATTACAGATACGCAGTATTTT
>TRBJ2-5|TRBV7-7|many|TRBD2
CASSLSVRGGQETQYF
TGTGCTAGCAGCTTATCGGTACGGGGGGGACAAGAGACCCAGTACTTC
>TRBJ2-3|TRBV12-3/TRBV12-4|many|.
CASGPDTDTQYF
TGTGCCAGCGGCCCCGACACAGATACGCAGTATTTT
>TRBJ1-1|TRBV6-1|many|TRBD1
CASNHRGYTEAFF
TGTGCCAGCAACCACAGGGGATACACTGAAGCTTTCTTT
>TRBJ1-2|TRBV11-1|many|TRBD1
CASSIGTANYGYTF
TGTGCCAGCAGCATCGGGACAGCAAATTATGGCTACACCTTC
>TRBJ2-7|TRBV15|many|.
CATSRGAGSYEQYF
TGTGCCACCAGCAGAGGGGCAGGCTCCTACGAGCAGTACTTC
>TRBJ1-1|TRBV5-1|many|TRBD1
CASSLTGQGMKTEAFF
TGCGCCAGCAGCTTAACGGGACAGGGAATGAAGACTGAAGCTTTCTTT
>TRBJ2-1|TRBV5-1|many|TRBD1
CASSVGQGGTYNEQFF
TGCGCCAGCAGCGTGGGACAGGGGGGAACCTACAATGAGCAGTTCTTC
>TRBJ2-1|TRBV11-2|many|.
CASSVTVGALNEQFF
TGTGCCAGCAGCGTTACGGTGGGTGCTTTAAATGAGCAGTTCTTC
>TRBJ1-5|TRBV29-1|many|TRBD1
CSVRTGGLYSNQPQHF
TGCAGCGTGAGGACAGGGGGTCTCTATAGCAATCAGCCCCAGCATTTT
>TRBJ2-2|TRBV5-1|many|.
CASSPGLTNTGELFF
TGCGCCAGCAGCCCGGGACTTACGAACACCGGGGAGCTGTTTTTT
>TRBJ2-1|TRBV4-1|many|TRBD2
CASSRPGGRSYNEQFF
TGCGCCAGCAGCCGCCCGGGGGGACGCTCCTACAATGAGCAGTTCTTC
>TRBJ2-5|TRBV7-6|many|TRBD2
CASSPLAGGQETQYF
TGTGCCAGCAGCCCACTAGCGGGGGGCCAAGAGACCCAGTACTTC
>TRBJ1-2|TRBV4-1|many|.
CASSLGKPLSGYTF
TGCGCCAGCAGCCTGGGGAAGCCCTTGAGTGGCTACACCTTC
>TRBJ2-7|TRBV12-3/TRBV12-4|many|.
CASSALISSYEQYF
TGTGCCAGCAGCGCCCTTATAAGCTCCTACGAGCAGTACTTC
>TRBJ2-5|TRBV2|many|TRBD2
CASRTSVVETQYF
TGTGCCAGCAGAACTAGCGTAGTGGAGACCCAGTACTTC
>TRBJ2-3|TRBV2|few|.
CASSAGPSSTDTQYF
TGTGCCAGCAGTGCGGGACCCTCCTCCACAGATACGCAGTATTTT
>TRBJ1-2|TRBV24-1|many|.
CATSEGGYGYTF
TGTGCCACCAGTGAGGGGGGGTATGGCTACACCTTC
>TRBJ2-2|TRBV7-9|.|.
CVSSVSSGELFF
TGTGTCAGCAGCGTCAGTTCCGGGGAGCTGTTTTTT
>TRBJ1-3|TRBV4-3|.|TRBD1
CASSPDRGSGNTIYF
TGCGCCAGCAGCCCCGACAGGGGGTCAGGAAACACCATATATTTT
>TRBJ2-5|TRBV20-1|many|.
CSARARETQYF
TGCAGTGCTAGAGCCAGGGAGACCCAGTACTTC
>TRBJ1-1|TRBV10-3|.|.
CALSFRAFLELRLNTEAFF
TGTGCCCTCAGTTTTAGGGCCTTTCTAGAACTCAGACTGAACACTGAAGCTTTCTTT
>TRBJ2-1|TRBV20-1|many|.
CSASGKPYNEQFF
TGCAGTGCTAGCGGGAAGCCATATAATGAGCAGTTCTTC
>TRBJ2-1|TRBV20-1|many|.
CSGVRTLKGNEQFF
TGCAGCGGGGTCAGGACCCTCAAGGGAAATGAGCAGTTCTTC
>TRBJ2-1|TRBV20-1|many|.
CSARVARWAYNEQFF
TGCAGTGCTAGAGTGGCCAGATGGGCCTACAATGAGCAGTTCTTC
>TRBJ2-3|TRBV7-9|.|.
CASSLIEDTDTQYF
TGTGCCAGCAGCTTAATCGAGGACACAGATACGCAGTATTTT
>TRBJ1-5|TRBV18|many|TRBD1
CASSPPFGQGSSYSNQPQHF
TGTGCCAGCTCACCACCGTTTGGACAGGGGTCCTCCTATAGCAATCAGCCCCAGCATTTT
>TRBJ2-7|TRBV3-1|many|.
CASSQADYEQYF
TGTGCCAGCAGCCAAGCGGACTACGAGCAGTACTTC
>TRBJ1-3|TRBV6-5|many|.
CASSYSTSGNTIYF
TGTGCCAGCAGTTACTCGACATCTGGAAACACCATATATTTT
>TRBJ1-2|TRBV7-9|many|.
CASSLYQGIDYGYTF
TGTGCCAGCAGCCTATATCAGGGGATAGACTATGGCTACACCTTC
>TRBJ1-1|TRBV4-2|many|.
CASSQVGVAANTEAFF
TGTGCCAGCAGCCAAGTCGGTGTGGCGGCGAACACTGAAGCTTTCTTT
>TRBJ2-3|TRBV20-1|few|.
CSARGRGQGGADTQYF
TGCAGTGCTAGGGGCCGCGGACAGGGAGGGGCAGATACGCAGTATTTT
>TRBJ2-3|TRBV1|.|.
CTSSPDRAADTQYF
TGTACCAGCAGCCCGGACAGGGCGGCAGATACGCAGTATTTT
>TRBJ2-3|TRBV20-1|many|.
CSAAGLFSTDTQYF
TGCAGTGCTGCCGGACTATTTAGCACAGATACGCAGTATTTT
>TRBJ1-5|TRBV6-1|many|TRBD1
CASRRTGSGGQPQHF
TGTGCCAGCAGACGGACAGGCTCAGGGGGTCAGCCCCAGCATTTT
>TRBJ1-3|TRBV7-8|many|TRBD1
CASSLTGQSSGNTIYF
TGTGCCAGCAGCTTGACGGGACAGTCTTCGGGAAACACCATATATTTT
>TRBJ1-3|TRBV27|many|.
CASSLSNSGNTIYF
TGTGCCAGCAGTTTATCCAATAGTGGAAACACCATATATTTT
>TRBJ1-1|TRBV5-1|many|.
CASSQERWNTEAFF
TGCGCCAGCAGCCAAGAAAGATGGAACACTGAAGCTTTCTTT
>TRBJ1-3|TRBV4-3|.|.
CASSPVASGNTIYF
TGCGCCAGCAGCCCAGTGGCCTCTGGAAACACCATATATTTT
>TRBJ1-6|TRBV6-5|many|.
CASSYSPENNSPLHF
TGTGCCAGCAGTTACTCACCGGAAAATAATTCACCCCTCCACTTT
>TRBJ1-5|TRBV4-1|.|TRBD1
CASSHAGGGQGFNQPQHF
TGCGCCAGCAGCCATGCTGGGGGCGGACAGGGATTCAATCAGCCCCAGCATTTT
>TRBJ1-1|TRBV7-8|.|.
CASSFGRGNTEAFF
TGTGCCAGCAGCTTTGGCAGGGGGAACACTGAAGCTTTCTTT
>TRBJ2-5|TRBV5-1|.|TRBD2
CATRWTSVTQETQYF
TGCGCCACCCGCTGGACTAGCGTGACCCAAGAGACCCAGTACTTC